This TCR beta chain was sequenced in a study of T-cell memory formation after mild COVID-19. Study conclusions and caveats: Day 15 to 85 contracting clones showed balanced CD4/CD8; day 15 to 37 expanders favored CD4+.

A single record per CDR3 protein comes from TCRdb applying MiXCR to the 5' RACE reads. Among hundreds of thousands of distinct CDR3 sequences listed, under 30% were seen once. This clonotype has just a few counts. Its specificity is unknown. V was pared by 1 base and J by 2 bases, with 11 bases between. CDR3 length: 15 amino acids. Germline assignment: CDR1 SGHTA and CDR2 FQGNSA. The sequenced sample was PBMCs or a T cell subset sorted from them (not recorded which). This clonotype was obtained from an adult woman who had mild COVID-19 (a few samples of this study predate the infection). Cell type and time point are not known. The chain couples TRBV7-2 to TRBJ1-1; D is undetermined. As DNA, the CDR3 is TGTGCCAGCAGCTTAGTTGCGGGCCTTAACACTGAAGCTTTCTTT. Translation gives CASSLVAGLNTEAFF.